These 26 T cell receptor beta chains share one sample of origin, sequenced in a study of blood T cell repertoires in COVID-19. Sequencing used immunoSEQ multiplex PCR; TCRdb keeps in-frame clones, though not all of them. The sample shows about 430,000 clones, 88% of them seen only once. Sequences were obtained from PBMCs or T cells enriched from blood (not recorded which). These receptors all stem from a woman under 30 who had been exposed to COVID-19.

The chain combines TRBV3-1 (or the pseudogene TRBV3-2) with TRBJ2-7, with 7 bases identical to TRBD2. This CDR3 is 16 amino acids long. The V and J ends lost 2 bases and 3 bases, in that order; junction bases with no gene match: 10. The germline CDR1 and CDR2 sequences are LGHDT and YNNKEL (reference sequence). The CDR3 loop reads CASSQYSGTIIYEQYF. The CDR3 DNA follows: TGTGCCAGCAGCCAATACTCAGGGACTATAATCTACGAGCAGTACTTC.

This chain links TRBV27 with TRBJ2-6, with a tentative D call TRBD2 (5 bases). CDR1 is MNHEY and CDR2 is SMNVEV in the germline V gene (reference sequence). Trimming removed 9 bases at V and 0 bases at J, with 27 bases between. The CDR3 totals 20 residues. CDR3 coding DNA: TGTGCCAGGTCAAATCAACAACACTCCCTCCGGGACTCTGGGGCCAACGTCCTGACTTTC. Translation: CARSNQQHSLRDSGANVLTF. The full variable domain, with the rest looked up from reference TRBV27 and TRBJ2-6, is EAQVTQNPRYLITVTGKKLTVTCSQNMNHEYMSWYRQDPGLGLRQIYYSMNVEVTDKGDVPEGYKVSRKEKRNFPLILESPSPNQTSLYFCARSNQQHSLRDSGANVLTFGAGSRLTVL.

The chain couples TRBV6-5 to TRBJ1-1, with D unclear. Germline V gives CDR1 MNHEY, CDR2 SVGAGI. CDR3 length equals 15 residues. Trimming took off 2 bases at V and 1 base at J, with 11 bases between the two ends. Here the CDR3 reads CASSYTSRQNTEAFF. For the CDR3, the DNA is TGTGCCAGCAGTTACACCTCCCGACAGAACACTGAAGCTTTCTTT.

This clone was recorded once. CDR3 sequence: CASSLSGGATGELFF. CDR3 DNA sequence: TGTGCCAGCAGTTTAAGCGGGGGGGCCACCGGGGAGCTGTTTTTT. The chain is built from TRBV28 and TRBJ2-2; the match to TRBD2 covers 10 bases. Germline V gene sequence: CDR1 MDHEN, CDR2 SYDVKM. The length of the CDR3 is 15 residues. J lost 4 bases, V lost 2 bases, and 1 base had no gene match.

A few counts support this clone. The chain is built from TRBV21-1 and TRBJ1-6; the table's D call of TRBD1 was not tested on the DNA. TRBV21-1 is noted as a pseudogene. This CDR3 contains 16 residues. The CDR3 loop reads CASSKDEAGVNSPLHF. The CDR3 DNA follows: TGTGCCAGCAGCAAAGATGAGGCAGGGGTTAATTCACCCCTCCACTTT.

The rearrangement links TRBV9 to TRBJ2-1; TRBD2 matches at 10 bases. Germline V CDR1 and CDR2: SGDLS, YYNGEE. The CDR3 totals 14 residues. The V and J ends lost 3 bases and 7 bases, in that order; junction bases with no gene match: 4. CDR3 in DNA: TGTGCCAGCAGCGCCTATAGCGGGGGGAATGAGCAGTTCTTC. This encodes CASSAYSGGNEQFF.

This clone was seen a single time. The J gene is TRBJ2-2, the V gene TRBV6-4; 9 bases map to TRBD1. Germline V lookup: CDR1 MRHNA, CDR2 SNTAGT. CDR3 size: 16 residues. V dropped 4 bases and J dropped 4; count of bases not matched to a gene: 7. The CDR3 protein is CASSAEGQGFTGELFF. The CDR3 nucleotides are TGTGCCAGCAGTGCCGAGGGACAGGGTTTCACCGGGGAGCTGTTTTTT.

The chain recombines TRBV4-1 with TRBJ1-1; TRBD1 might be the D (5 bases). The CDR3 is 13 amino acids. Trimming cost V 3 bases and J 6 bases, with 11 bases left between them. Germline-derived CDR1 and CDR2 are MGHRA and YSYEKL. Here the CDR3 reads CASSHIQGSEAFF. CDR3 in DNA: TGCGCCAGCAGCCATATCCAGGGCTCTGAAGCTTTCTTT.

The V call is TRBV3-1 (or the pseudogene TRBV3-2), the J call TRBJ2-7; TRBD1 aligns across 7 bases. The CDR3 loop spans 13 amino acids. Germline V gene lookup returns CDR1 LGHDT and CDR2 YNNKEL (reference sequence). The junction had 4 bases not matched to a gene; V was cut back by 5 bases and J by 3 bases. CDR3 DNA: TGTGCCAGCAGCGGGACAGATATCTACGAGCAGTACTTC. This encodes CASSGTDIYEQYF.

This rearrangement joins TRBV6-5 to TRBJ2-7; TRBD1 matches 7 bases. Germline CDR1 MNHEY, CDR2 SVGAGI. CDR3 length equals 13 residues. The V gene end was trimmed by 6 bases and the J gene end by 2 bases; junction bases not matched to a gene: 4. CDR3: CASSQTGPYEQYF. DNA for the CDR3: TGTGCCAGCAGCCAGACAGGGCCCTACGAGCAGTACTTC.

This chain joins TRBV5-8 and TRBJ2-7, with 11 bases identical to TRBD2. The CDR3 covers 16 residues. Looked up from germline, CDR1 is SGHTS and CDR2 is YDEGEE. V gave up 1 base and J gave up 6 bases; unmatched junction bases: 9. CDR3 DNA sequence: TGTGCCAGCAGCTTGTATGGAGGGCTAGCGGGAGGCGAGCAGTACTTC. Its protein is CASSLYGGLAGGEQYF.

This chain joins TRBV28 and TRBJ1-3; D not certain. Trimming stripped 6 bases from V and 6 bases from J, with 9 bases between. The CDR3 is 12 amino acids. CDR1 and CDR2 (germline): MDHEN, SYDVKM. This chain's CDR3 is CASSPPQNTIYF. Here the CDR3 DNA reads TGTGCCAGCAGCCCGCCACAAAACACCATATATTTT. Filled out from reference TRBV28 and TRBJ1-3, the complete variable domain reads DVKVTQSSRYLVKRTGEKVFLECVQDMDHENMFWYRQDPGLGLRLIYFSYDVKMKEKGDIPEGYSVSREKKERFSLILESASTNQTSMYLCASSPPQNTIYFGEGSWLTVV.

V is TRBV5-6 and J is TRBJ2-7; tentative D call: TRBD1 (5 bases). Trimming pared 4 bases from V and 4 bases from J, leaving 18 bases between. CDR3 length: 15 residues. The germline V gene encodes CDR1 SGHDT and CDR2 YYEEEE. The CDR3 sequence: CASSPLGPKGYEQYF. The CDR3 nucleotides read TGTGCCAGCAGCCCCCTGGGGCCCAAGGGGTACGAGCAGTACTTC.

The chain carries TRBV6-6 and TRBJ2-7, with 10 bases fitting TRBD1. V lost 10 bases and J lost 6; bases outside the gene matches: 12. Per germline, CDR1 MNHNY and CDR2 SVGAGI (reference sequence). CDR3 length equals 14 residues. CDR3 amino acids: CATSAGTGAAEQYF. As DNA, the CDR3 is TGTGCCACCTCAGCCGGGACAGGGGCTGCCGAGCAGTACTTC.

The rearrangement links TRBV29-1 to TRBJ1-2; the D is unclear. Germline V gives CDR1 SQVTM, CDR2 ANQGSEA. V lost 7 bases and J 0 bases, leaving 9 bases between the germline ends. The CDR3 sequence is 12 residues long. The CDR3 bases are TGCAGCGCGGCAAACTCTAACTATGGCTACACCTTC. Its translation: CSAANSNYGYTF. Together with reference TRBV29-1 and TRBJ1-2, the CDR3 gives the full variable domain: SAVISQKPSRDICQRGTSLTIQCQVDSQVTMMFWYRQQPGQSLTLIATANQGSEATYESGFVIDKFPISRPNLTFSTLTVSNMSPEDSSIYLCSAANSNYGYTFGSGTRLTVV.

This rearrangement joins TRBV7-2 to TRBJ2-1; D unclear. Germline V lookup: CDR1 SGHTA, CDR2 FQGNSA. The CDR3 totals 16 residues. Trimming removed 1 base at V and 0 bases at J, with 10 bases between. The CDR3, as DNA: TGTGCCAGCAGCTTAGTGCCTAGTTCCTCCTACAATGAGCAGTTCTTC. Residues: CASSLVPSSSYNEQFF. The full variable domain, with the rest looked up from reference TRBV7-2 and TRBJ2-1, is GAGVSQSPSNKVTEKGKDVELRCDPISGHTALYWYRQSLGQGLEFLIYFQGNSAPDKSGLPSDRFSAERTGGSVSTLTIQRTQQEDSAVYLCASSLVPSSSYNEQFFGPGTRLTVL.

V gene TRBV6-2 or TRBV6-3 combines with J gene TRBJ1-2, with 8 bases fitting TRBD1. Germline V gives CDR1 MNHEY, CDR2 SVGEGT. The V gene end was trimmed by 2 bases and the J gene end by 13 bases; junction bases not matched to a gene: 12. There are 14 residues in the CDR3. The CDR3 nucleotides are TGTGCCAGCAGTTACGGGAGACAGGGGCCAGAGGTCACCTTC. It yields the protein CASSYGRQGPEVTF.

V and J are TRBV12-3 or TRBV12-4 and TRBJ2-2, with TRBD2 as a possible D gene (5 bases). This CDR3 comprises 13 residues. V lost 6 bases and J 0 bases, leaving 5 bases between the germline ends. The CDR3 region is CASRLANTGELFF. As DNA, the CDR3 is TGTGCCAGCAGACTAGCGAACACCGGGGAGCTGTTTTTT.

This chain's CDR3 is CASTRGVGNTIYF. The DNA for the CDR3 is TGTGCCAGCACCAGGGGAGTGGGAAACACCATATATTTT. The chain combines TRBV6-5 with TRBJ1-3; maybe TRBD1 (6 bases). Per germline, CDR1 MNHEY and CDR2 SVGAGI. This CDR3 spans 13 amino acids. The V end was cut by 7 bases, the J end by 4 bases, with 11 bases between.

The rearrangement uses TRBV20-1 and TRBJ2-1; TRBD2 is a possible D gene (5 bases). CDR3 length: 11 amino acids. CDR1 DFQATT and CDR2 SNEGSKA come from the germline V gene (reference sequence). The germline V and J ends were trimmed by 7 bases and 2 bases, with 6 bases remaining between them. CDR3 nucleotide sequence: TGCAGTGGAGGGACCTACAATGAGCAGTTCTTC. Protein sequence: CSGGTYNEQFF.

The rearrangement links TRBV30 to TRBJ1-2, with D perhaps TRBD1 (5 bases). V was cut by 0 bases and J by 2 bases, with 10 bases left in between. CDR3 length: 14 amino acids. CDR1 and CDR2 (germline): GTSNPN, SVGIG (reference sequence). CDR3 region: CAWSVPRGNYGYTF. In DNA, the CDR3 is TGTGCCTGGAGTGTACCTCGGGGGAACTATGGCTACACCTTC.

The chain uses TRBV7-2 and TRBJ2-3, with 10 bases matching TRBD1. With 4 bases clipped from V and 5 bases from J, the junction kept 9 bases outside the gene matches. The CDR3 length is 16 residues. Germline CDR1 and CDR2: SGHTA and FQGNSA. The CDR3 nucleotides are TGTGCCAGCAGCTCCTGGACAGGGGGAGGGTTAGATACGCAGTATTTT. It codes for CASSSWTGGGLDTQYF.

The sample holds a few counts of this clone. V usage is TRBV7-8 and J usage is TRBJ1-2; TRBD1 is a possible D gene (6 bases). Germline CDR1 reads SGHVS; CDR2 reads FQNEAQ. Trimming took 5 bases from V and 6 from J, leaving 13 bases between them. The CDR3 covers 13 residues. CDR3 sequence reads: CASSLQGTDGYTF. CDR3 in DNA: TGTGCCAGCAGCCTACAGGGTACGGATGGCTACACCTTC.

V gene TRBV7-6 combines with J gene TRBJ2-1; 10 bases are shared with TRBD2. The germline CDR1 and CDR2 sequences are SGHVS and FNYEAQ. This CDR3 is built from 15 residues. V shed 5 bases, J shed 5 bases, and the junction held 6 bases outside the gene matches. The CDR3 spells CASSPPSGSHNEQFF. The CDR3 DNA is TGTGCCAGCAGCCCGCCTAGCGGGAGCCACAATGAGCAGTTCTTC.

The chain couples TRBV28 to TRBJ2-1, with D maybe TRBD2 (6 bases). Deletions cut 3 bases from V and 2 bases from J, with 8 bases between. Germline V CDR1 and CDR2: MDHEN, SYDVKM. This CDR3 region has 14 residues. CDR3 nucleotides: TGTGCCAGCAGTTTGAGCGGGCCCTACAATGAGCAGTTCTTC. It codes for CASSLSGPYNEQFF.

The chain couples TRBV7-8 to TRBJ1-2; tentative D call: TRBD1 (6 bases). The V gene's germline CDR1 is SGHVS and CDR2 FQNEAQ. Trimming removed 1 base at V and 4 bases at J, with 16 bases between. The CDR3 contains 16 residues. CDR3 coding DNA: TGTGCCAGCAGCTTAGAGTGGACAAGGGGGGGCTATGGCTACACCTTC. Translated: CASSLEWTRGGYGYTF.